The TCR beta chain described here comes from a study of blood T cells in healthy people across ages (dated by TCRdb to between 2014 and 2017). At the level of the whole study: In model experiments, roughly one uniquely barcoded TCR beta cDNA molecule per two T cells was captured by template switching. Using deep sequencing normalized with unique cDNA molecular identifiers, the study measured how TCR beta repertoire diversity changes with age. Two additional independent replicas of 1 million unique cDNA reads from the same blood draw were analyzed for two donors (one aged 18 to 30 and one aged 80 or older). The donors were split into four age groups: young (average around 15 years), middle-aged (around 40), aged (roughly 60) and long-lived (approximately 80).

V lost 7 bases and J lost 8 bases, and the count of bases not matched to a germline gene is 8. The germline V gene supplies CDR1 MDHEN and CDR2 SYDVKM. The CDR3 numbers 13 residues from cysteine through phenylalanine. Just the 39-base CDR3 DNA is kept, in frame starting at base 1. Of note for this clonotype: This clone's antigen is unknown. No much larger clone exists at a distance of one base, and base qualities are not known.

Results and caveats for the whole study, not just this receptor: Observed TCR beta diversity per million T cells fell roughly linearly with age, and a significant reduction was already apparent by age approximately 40. There was a strong correlation between observed TCR beta diversity and the percentage of naive T cells measured by flow cytometry. Total diversity estimates from one million sequenced T cells were considered lower bounds and underestimates. Because the CMV infection status of the donors was unknown, age-related changes in expanded clonotypes may potentially have been confounded. Since profiling was done on bulk unsorted PBMCs, naive and antigen-experienced compartments could not be conclusively compared. Compared with the aged group, more naive CD4+ T cells, fewer expanded clones and increased TCR diversity were shown by the long-lived group, suggesting age selection.

Library method: 5' RACE. The sample was run on an Illumina HiSeq 2500. A second roughly 6 to 11 cycle PCR used a sample-barcoded 5' primer and a J-beta primer mix. A template-switch 5' adaptor carrying 12 random nucleotides introduced a unique molecular identifier onto each TCR beta cDNA molecule. At least 3 million CDR3-containing paired-end reads were obtained from each sample. All of the RNA was converted into first-strand cDNA using the Mint cDNA synthesis kit, with a TRBC-specific oligonucleotide serving as the primer. All cDNA was treated with uracil-DNA glycosylase and then went through a first 18-cycle PCR with the universal primers M1SS and BC2_uni_R. The authors processed their data as follows. For normalization, 1 million high-quality reads were randomly selected from each sample, with every read carrying a distinct molecular identifier. Reads sharing molecular identifiers were discarded rather than binned into consensus sequences. MiTCR, run with a Q25 quality threshold and the strictest error-elimination algorithm, handled CDR3 identification, clonotype clustering and error correction. Lower-bound total TCR beta diversity was estimated with a nonparametric unseen species model using Euler transformation. TCRdb trimmed public reads at Q25 via fastp, called clones via MiXCR and kept in-frame beta chains. Rows merge per CDR3 protein into single entries with the most common DNA and genes. The V and J calls here are based on TCRdb, not the publication. Present in this sample are under 1,100,000 distinct CDR3 sequences, 20% to 25% of which were seen just once. The top ten clonotypes cover less than 0.75% of the sample.

Donors were 40 or so systemically healthy Caucasian individuals from Russia aged roughly 6 to 95 years. Each donor gave around 9.5 milliliters of peripheral blood, collected into EDTA-treated Vacutainer tubes. PBMCs were isolated by Ficoll-Paque density-gradient centrifugation, with at least 6 million obtained per sample. Total RNA, at least 6 micrograms per sample, was extracted from PBMCs with Trizol reagent. For every donor, an aliquot of PBMCs went through flow cytometry to measure the percentages of naive CD45RAhigh/CD27high T cells. The same sample was also studied in work on T cells of mothers and their children. The other study reports the following: Donors were nine systemically healthy Caucasian individuals: three mothers and their six children. cDNA synthesis consumed the entire amount of extracted RNA, loaded at approximately 1.4 ug RNA in each 15 ul reaction. In the second PCR, the M1S primer added sample barcodes and 2-4 random nucleotides. More than 9 million TCR beta CDR3 reads were obtained from each mother, and roughly 3.1 million reads were obtained from each child. TCR recombination output is similarly shaped by thymic selection in related and unrelated pairs, with a minor effect exerted by inherited differences. Normalized repertoire overlap in related mother-child pairs was always slightly higher than in unrelated mother-child pairs, but the difference was never significant. No persistent microchimeric T cell clones were found, with a detection sensitivity of approximately 100 clones per million clonotypes. Deep NGS was used in the study to compare the TCR beta repertoires of mothers and children and to look for features that separate related mother-child pairs from unrelated individuals. Mothers averaged about 37 +/- 4 years of age and children averaged roughly 10 +/- 4 years. After adapters were ligated using NEBNext reagents, the libraries underwent 100+100 nt paired-end sequencing on an Illumina HiSeq 2000. To prevent cross-contamination, the mother and child libraries were prepared one month apart and sequenced in separate runs. For each donor, between roughly 450,000 and 2,300,000 distinct TCR beta clonotypes were identified. Naive TCR beta clonotypes were estimated from low-frequency clonotypes matched to each donor's FACS-determined naive share, without sorting.

The V and J genes are TRBV28 and TRBJ2-1, with 7 bases aligning to TRBD2. Source material: blood. This receptor was obtained from a girl aged 2-10 years in good health. This receptor has the CDR3 CASTGGRADEQFF. The nucleotide sequence reads as follows: TGTGCCAGCACCGGCGGGAGAGCGGATGAGCAGTTCTTC.